This T cell receptor (beta chain) came from a study of spatial heterogeneity in lung cancer. As for the study in general: Beta-chain sequences consistently outnumbered alpha-chain sequences in detection.

This clonotype was detected only a few times. The antigen is not known. This beta chain is a stray read from a library made for alpha chains; its abundance is not meaningful. Every molecule of TCR cDNA had its own unique molecular identifier. Using its own MiXCR run on the 5' RACE reads, TCRdb lists one record per CDR3 protein. The data hold 9,500 to 11,000 distinct CDR3 sequences, with 6.3% observed a single time. Findings and caveats of the study: Detection of ubiquitous tumor TCRs in blood was higher at resection than follow-up.

Time point of the sample: sample taken at primary tumor resection. No cells were sorted before sequencing. The whole RNA sequenced was extracted from tumor, nontumor lung or frozen PBMC. The donor group consisted of over 55 patients who had untreated, early-stage non-small cell lung cancer. The material was PBMCs, obtained at surgery. The source is a male donor with early-stage non-small cell lung cancer.

CDR3 DNA: TGCGCCAGCTCCTTTAGCACAGATACGCAGTATTTT. Its protein product is CASSFSTDTQYF. The chain has TRBV10-1 and TRBJ2-3; no firm D call. The CDR3 contains 12 residues. Germline CDR1 reads WNHNN; CDR2 reads SYGVQD (reference sequence). V shed 8 bases and J shed 0 bases, with 6 bases lying between them.